This T cell receptor beta chain was retrieved from a study of Graves' ophthalmopathy and Graves' hyperthyroidism. The CDR3 extends over 17 amino acids. J lost 5 bases, V lost 3 bases, and 15 bases had no gene match. This clonotype occurred many times. Beta-chain TCR CDR3 regions were amplified from RNA transcripts. RT-PCR with HTBI primers came first, then second-round multiplex PCR. TCRdb redid the calling of the multiplex PCR reads with MiXCR, one entry per CDR3 protein. The sample lists under 800,000 distinct CDR3 sequences, about 24% seen once, with more than 5.5% in the top ten. This chain connects TRBV12-3 or TRBV12-4 to TRBJ2-5; 7 bases line up with TRBD2. This sequence was found in a woman between 18 and 30 years old with stable Graves' hyperthyroidism. Some clones in this sample may be carry-over from other donors' samples. Source material: peripheral blood. CDR3 amino acids: CASSFGIGAGVGETQYF. The CDR3 DNA reads as TGTGCCAGCAGTTTCGGTATCGGGGCGGGAGTTGGGGAGACCCAGTACTTC.